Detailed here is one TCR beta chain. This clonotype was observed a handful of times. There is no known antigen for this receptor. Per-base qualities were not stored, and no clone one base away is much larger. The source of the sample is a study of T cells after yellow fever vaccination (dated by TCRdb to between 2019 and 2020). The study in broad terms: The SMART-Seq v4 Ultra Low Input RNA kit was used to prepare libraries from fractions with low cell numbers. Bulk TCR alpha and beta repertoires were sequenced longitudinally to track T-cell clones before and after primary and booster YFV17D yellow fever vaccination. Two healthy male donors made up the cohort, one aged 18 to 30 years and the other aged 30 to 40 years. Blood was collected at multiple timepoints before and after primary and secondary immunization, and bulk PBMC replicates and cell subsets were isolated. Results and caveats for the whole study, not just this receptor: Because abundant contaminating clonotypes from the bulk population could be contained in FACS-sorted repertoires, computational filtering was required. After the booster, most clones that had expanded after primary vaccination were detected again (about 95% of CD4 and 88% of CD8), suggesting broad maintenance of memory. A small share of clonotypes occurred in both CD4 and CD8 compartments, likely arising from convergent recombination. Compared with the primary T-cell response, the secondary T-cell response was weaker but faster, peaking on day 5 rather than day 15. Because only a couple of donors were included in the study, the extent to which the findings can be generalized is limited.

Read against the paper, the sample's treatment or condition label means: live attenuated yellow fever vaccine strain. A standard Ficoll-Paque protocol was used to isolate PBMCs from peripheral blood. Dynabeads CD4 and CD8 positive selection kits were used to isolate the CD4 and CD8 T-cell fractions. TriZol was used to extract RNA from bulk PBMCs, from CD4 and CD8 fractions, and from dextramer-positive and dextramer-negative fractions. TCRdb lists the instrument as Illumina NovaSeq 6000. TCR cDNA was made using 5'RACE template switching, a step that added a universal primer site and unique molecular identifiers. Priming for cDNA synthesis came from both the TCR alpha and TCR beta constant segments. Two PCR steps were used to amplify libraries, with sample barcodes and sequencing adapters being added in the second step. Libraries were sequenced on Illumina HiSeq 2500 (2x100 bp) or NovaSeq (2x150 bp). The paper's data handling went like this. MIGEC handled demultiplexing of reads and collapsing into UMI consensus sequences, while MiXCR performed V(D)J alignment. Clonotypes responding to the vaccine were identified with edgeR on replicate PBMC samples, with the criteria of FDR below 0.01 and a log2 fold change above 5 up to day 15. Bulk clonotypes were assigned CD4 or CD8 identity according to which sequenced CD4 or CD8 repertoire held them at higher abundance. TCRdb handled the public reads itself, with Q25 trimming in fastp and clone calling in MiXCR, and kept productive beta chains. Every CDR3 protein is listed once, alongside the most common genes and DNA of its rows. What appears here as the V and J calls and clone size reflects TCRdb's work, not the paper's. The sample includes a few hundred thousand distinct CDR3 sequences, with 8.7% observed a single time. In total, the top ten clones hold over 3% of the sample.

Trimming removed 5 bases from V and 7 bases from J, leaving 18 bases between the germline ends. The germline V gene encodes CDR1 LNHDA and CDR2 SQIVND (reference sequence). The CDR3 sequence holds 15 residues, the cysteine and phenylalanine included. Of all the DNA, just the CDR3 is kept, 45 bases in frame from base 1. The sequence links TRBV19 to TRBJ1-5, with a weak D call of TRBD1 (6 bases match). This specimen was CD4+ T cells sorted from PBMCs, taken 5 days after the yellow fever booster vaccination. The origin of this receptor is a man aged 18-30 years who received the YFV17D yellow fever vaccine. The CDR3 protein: CASSRTAERGQPQHF. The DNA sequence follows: TGTGCCAGTAGTCGGACAGCCGAACGGGGACAGCCCCAGCATTTT. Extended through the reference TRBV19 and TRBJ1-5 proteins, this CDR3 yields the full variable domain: DGGITQSPKYLFRKEGQNVTLSCEQNLNHDAMYWYRQDPGQGLRLIYYSQIVNDFQKGDIAEGYSVSREKKESFPLTVTSAQKNPTAFYLCASSRTAERGQPQHFGDGTRLSIL.